Given below is one T cell receptor beta chain in context. The sample originates from a study of blood T cell repertoires in COVID-19. Study details: COVID-19 samples, acute and convalescent, were from the United States, Italy and Spain. The cDNA or gDNA used as material had been derived from T cells, B-cell-depleted T cells, or PBMCs.

This CDR3 comprises 15 residues. CDR1 and CDR2 from the germline V gene are MNHEY and SMNVEV (reference sequence). Trimming removed 6 bases from V and 2 bases from J; junction bases left unmatched: 5. Authors' analysis steps: Researchers report that nucleated cell counts were estimated from reference gene primer amplification. This table comes from immunoSEQ multiplex PCR, and its TCRdb copy is limited to in-frame clones, with some not included. V and J calls plus clone size are reproduced from that table; the DNA served to infer D and trimming. Of about 270,000 clones listed, 80% to 90% were seen once; the top ten hold 5% to 6%.

The origin of this receptor is an elderly man with acute or convalescent COVID-19. The sample comprised peripheral blood. The chain joins TRBV27 to TRBJ2-5, with 11 bases fitting TRBD2. The CDR3 spells CASRRLAGQQETQYF. CDR3 in DNA: TGTGCCAGCAGGAGACTAGCGGGACAACAAGAGACCCAGTACTTC.